The 26 T cell receptor beta chains listed next were all sequenced from one sample in a study of graft-versus-host responses after intestinal transplantation. TCRdb's copy holds only in-frame clones and misses some; the assay was immunoSEQ multiplex PCR. The sample records 55,000 to 70,000 clones, around nine tenths being singletons. This specimen was PBMCs, taken around 120 days after intestinal transplantation. Receptor source: a human patient who received an intestinal transplant, so some T cells may come from the graft donor.

This chain's CDR3 is CASSLAGRQETQYF. The DNA for the CDR3 is TGCGCCAGCAGCTTGGCAGGCAGGCAAGAGACCCAGTACTTC. The V gene is TRBV5-1, the J gene TRBJ2-5; no firm D call. The germline V gene has CDR1 SGHRS and CDR2 YFSETQ. V lost 0 bases and J lost 2, with 8 bases in between. The CDR3 spans 14 residues.

The genes are TRBV9 and TRBJ2-3, with TRBD1 matching over 9 bases. Trimming took 0 bases from V and 4 from J; bases not matched to a gene: 3. The CDR3 is 15 residues long. Germline V gene data show CDR1 as SGDLS and CDR2 as YYNGEE. The CDR3 coding sequence is TGTGCCAGCAGCGTAGCCCGGACAGGGGCAGATACGCAGTATTTT. Translated: CASSVARTGADTQYF.

J is TRBJ1-2 and V is TRBV15; 8 bases align to TRBD1. V was clipped by 0 bases and J by 13 bases; unmatched bases: 13. CDR1 is LNHNV, CDR2 YYDKDF, per germline (reference sequence). This CDR3 is 15 amino acids long. The CDR3 loop reads CATSREGQGFVGITF. The CDR3 DNA reads TGTGCCACCAGCAGAGAAGGACAGGGTTTCGTTGGGATCACCTTC.

The count of this clone is one. The sample has other DNA sequences that encode this CDR3 too. The chain couples TRBV18 to TRBJ2-7, with D uncertain. V gave up 0 bases and J gave up 4 bases, with 7 bases separating them. Germline V CDR1 and CDR2: KGHSH, LQKENI. The CDR3 runs 13 residues. The CDR3 DNA reads TGTGCCAGCTCACCACCCGGCGGTTACGAGCAGTACTTC. Amino acid sequence: CASSPPGGYEQYF.

The V gene is TRBV2, the J gene TRBJ2-5; 14 nucleotides line up with TRBD2. The ends lost 5 bases at V and 2 bases at J; junction bases unmatched: 1. The CDR3 loop spans 15 amino acids. Germline CDR1 reads SNHLY; CDR2 reads FYNNEI. The CDR3, as DNA: TGTGCCAGCAGTCGACTAGCGGGGGGGCAAGAGACCCAGTACTTC. Protein: CASSRLAGGQETQYF.

V usage is TRBV6-6 and J usage is TRBJ1-5; D gene unclear. CDR1 and CDR2 from the germline V gene are MNHNY and SVGAGI (reference sequence). The CDR3 loop spans 15 amino acids. Trimming took 3 bases from V and 4 from J, leaving 13 bases between them. CDR3: CASSYFPPLNQPQHF. The CDR3 DNA is TGTGCCAGCAGTTATTTTCCCCCGTTGAATCAGCCCCAGCATTTT.

The rearrangement uses TRBV5-1 and TRBJ2-3; 8 bases match TRBD1. V shed 0 bases and J 4 bases; nucleotides not matched to a gene: 4. Germline CDR1 and CDR2: SGHRS and YFSETQ. CDR3 size: 15 residues. The CDR3 sequence: CASSLEGQAADTQYF. The CDR3 DNA follows: TGCGCCAGCAGCTTGGAGGGACAGGCTGCAGATACGCAGTATTTT.

J is TRBJ1-5 and V is TRBV15; D is unresolved. This CDR3 spans 16 amino acids. V lost 0 bases to trimming and J lost 0 bases, with 9 bases between them. The V gene's germline CDR1 is LNHNV and CDR2 YYDKDF (reference sequence). The DNA for the CDR3 is TGTGCCACCAGCAGAGATCCTCTCAATAGCAATCAGCCCCAGCATTTT. Its protein is CATSRDPLNSNQPQHF.

V is TRBV5-1 and J is TRBJ1-6; possibly TRBD1 for D (6 bases). The CDR3 covers 16 residues. V shed 1 base and J shed 8 bases, with 16 bases lying between them. Germline V gene lookup returns CDR1 SGHRS and CDR2 YFSETQ. CDR3 loop: CASSLQPTGLDSPLHF. The CDR3 region has the DNA TGCGCCAGCAGCTTGCAACCTACAGGGCTCGATTCACCCCTCCACTTT.

The sample holds one count of this clone. The V and J genes are TRBV2 and TRBJ1-1; D is uncertain. Trimming left V 3 bases short and J 0 bases short, with 11 bases between. The CDR3 has 15 residues. The germline V gene has CDR1 SNHLY and CDR2 FYNNEI. The CDR3 region is CASSEYLKLNTEAFF. DNA for the CDR3: TGTGCCAGCAGTGAGTATTTGAAGTTGAACACTGAAGCTTTCTTT.

The chain couples TRBV2 to TRBJ1-2, with D possibly being TRBD1 (5 bases). Trimming left V 6 bases short and J 2 bases short, with 13 bases between. Germline-derived CDR1 and CDR2 are SNHLY and FYNNEI. This CDR3 contains 14 residues. The CDR3 region is CASRSGRANYGYTF. CDR3 DNA sequence: TGTGCCAGCAGGTCTGGCAGGGCAAACTATGGCTACACCTTC.

The chain links TRBV6-5 to TRBJ1-1; D call uncertain. Germline-derived CDR1 and CDR2 are MNHEY and SVGAGI. CDR3 size: 14 residues. Trimming took off 6 bases at V and 3 bases at J, with 14 bases between the two ends. The CDR3 protein is CASRQRSGHTEAFF. The DNA of the CDR3 is TGTGCCAGCAGGCAGAGAAGCGGTCACACTGAAGCTTTCTTT.

The chain carries TRBV5-5 and TRBJ1-5; no clear D. Trimming shortened V by 2 bases and J by 5 bases, and 23 bases separated the two germline ends. This CDR3 contains 18 residues. Germline V gene sequence: CDR1 SGHKS, CDR2 YYEKEE (reference sequence). The CDR3 DNA follows: TGTGCCAGCAGCTTTGAGTTTTTGGAGGGCTCGTCCGATCAGCCCCAGCATTTT. Protein sequence: CASSFEFLEGSSDQPQHF.

About this clone: The CDR3 ends on some other residue instead of the conserved phenylalanine or tryptophan, so this is likely a read error. The rearrangement joins TRBV4-1 to TRBJ2-7; 7 nucleotides match TRBD2. CDR1 and CDR2 from the germline V gene are MGHRA and YSYEKL. This CDR3 is built from 19 residues. Trimming removed 3 bases from V and 0 bases from J; junction bases left unmatched: 17. The CDR3 is CASSHKEMASGLSSYEQYL. As DNA, the CDR3 is TGCGCCAGCAGCCATAAAGAGATGGCTAGCGGTTTAAGCTCCTACGAGCAGTACCTC.

The rearrangement links TRBV2 to TRBJ2-1; 14 nucleotides align to TRBD2. The germline gives CDR1 SNHLY, CDR2 FYNNEI. This CDR3 is 15 amino acids long. The V gene end was trimmed by 8 bases and the J gene end by 10 bases; junction bases not matched to a gene: 10. The CDR3 DNA sequence: TGTGCCAGCCAGCAGGGGACTAGCGGGAGTGGGGAGCAGTTCTTC. Its translation: CASQQGTSGSGEQFF.

This chain links TRBV29-1 with TRBJ2-5; TRBD2 matches at 7 bases. The CDR3 has 12 amino acids. Germline values: CDR1 SQVTM, CDR2 ANQGSEA. V shed 4 bases, J shed 3 bases, and the junction held 2 bases outside the gene matches. The CDR3 DNA follows: TGCAGCGTTGTAGGACTAGAAGAGACCCAGTACTTC. This codes for CSVVGLEETQYF. Complete variable domain (other parts from reference TRBV29-1 and TRBJ2-5): SAVISQKPSRDICQRGTSLTIQCQVDSQVTMMFWYRQQPGQSLTLIATANQGSEATYESGFVIDKFPISRPNLTFSTLTVSNMSPEDSSIYLCSVVGLEETQYFGPGTRLLVL.

The CDR3 coding sequence is TGCGCCAGCAGCCAAGATATATCACTAGCCAAAAACATTCAGTACTTC. Translating gives CASSQDISLAKNIQYF. The chain combines TRBV4-1 with TRBJ2-4, with D unresolved. The CDR3 is made up of 16 amino acids. Germline assignment: CDR1 MGHRA and CDR2 YSYEKL. V shed 0 bases and J shed 0 bases, with 9 bases lying between them.

The chain combines TRBV4-1 with TRBJ1-2, with D tentatively TRBD1 (6 bases). Trimming cost V 3 bases and J 7 bases, with 27 bases left between them. The CDR3 runs 18 residues. Per the germline V gene, CDR1 is MGHRA and CDR2 is YSYEKL. This chain's CDR3 is CASSHLVLNRDISSGYTF. The DNA of the CDR3 is TGCGCCAGCAGCCATTTGGTCCTAAATCGGGACATTAGCTCTGGCTACACCTTC.

V usage is TRBV10-3 and J usage is TRBJ1-1, with a tentative D call TRBD1 (5 bases). The V end lost 7 bases, the J end lost 4 bases, and 10 bases lay between the germline ends. CDR1 ENHRY and CDR2 SYGVKD come from the germline V gene. The CDR3 consists of 12 residues. CDR3 protein: CAIKSGRTEAFF. The CDR3 bases are TGTGCCATCAAATCAGGGCGCACTGAAGCTTTCTTT.

In DNA, the CDR3 is TGTGCCAGCCGGACGGGCGGGAGAGCTGAAGCTTTCTTT. Translating it yields CASRTGGRAEAFF. The chain couples TRBV18 to TRBJ1-1, with D unresolved. Germline CDR1 and CDR2: KGHSH and LQKENI. Trimming took off 8 bases at V and 6 bases at J, with 16 bases between the two ends. This CDR3 comprises 13 residues.

The chain combines TRBV19 with TRBJ2-5; the D is unclear. TRBJ2-7 matches the DNA end more closely, so the J call is doubtful. The length of the CDR3 is 15 residues. CDR1 is LNHDA, CDR2 SQIVND, per germline (reference sequence). The chain's CDR3 is CASSMETGSSYEQYF. The CDR3 region has the DNA TGTGCCAGTAGTATGGAGACTGGAAGCTCCTACGAGCAGTACTTC.

This chain uses TRBV4-2 with TRBJ2-3; D is unclear. CDR1 LGHNA and CDR2 YNFKEQ come from the germline V gene. V was clipped by 0 bases and J by 0 bases, with 10 bases between them. The CDR3 runs 16 residues. The CDR3 DNA sequence: TGTGCCAGCAGCCAAGATCTGCCCGGGAGCACAGATACGCAGTATTTT. Protein: CASSQDLPGSTDTQYF.

In this sample, this clone turned up a few times. One junction end disagrees with the germline gene, perhaps due to a read error. The chain recombines TRBV27 with TRBJ2-7; D is uncertain. The CDR3 sequence is 10 residues long. Germline CDR1 MNHEY, CDR2 SMNVEV (reference sequence). CDR3 coding DNA: TGTGCCAGCAGGTTATTTGAGCAGTACTTC. Residues: CASRLFEQYF.

The chain joins TRBV14 to TRBJ1-1; 7 bases map to TRBD1. Germline V gene lookup returns CDR1 SGHDN and CDR2 FVKESK. CDR3 length: 14 amino acids. J gave up 6 bases and V 6 bases, and 10 bases lay outside the gene matches. This CDR3 reads CASRPGQKFSEAFF. The DNA for the CDR3 is TGTGCCAGCAGGCCGGGACAGAAATTCTCTGAAGCTTTCTTT.

This chain connects TRBV10-1 to TRBJ2-3; 9 nucleotides agree with TRBD2. CDR1 WNHNN and CDR2 SYGVQD come from the germline V gene (reference sequence). The J segment lost 0 bases and the V segment lost 2 bases, leaving 0 bases of the junction unmatched. The CDR3 has 15 residues. Here the CDR3 DNA reads TGCGCCAGCAGTGAGACTAGCGGGAGCACAGATACGCAGTATTTT. It translates to CASSETSGSTDTQYF.

This chain joins TRBV14 and TRBJ2-7; 7 bases are shared with TRBD1. The CDR3 totals 16 residues. V shed 2 bases and J 4 bases; nucleotides not matched to a gene: 11. From germline, CDR1 is SGHDN and CDR2 FVKESK. The CDR3 DNA reads TGTGCCAGCAGCCAATACCCCGGACAGGAGAGATACGAGCAGTACTTC. Translating it yields CASSQYPGQERYEQYF.